The clone carrying this T cell receptor (beta chain) was recorded a few times. Authors' processing steps: From reference gene primer amplification, estimates of nucleated cell counts were derived. Repertoires were generated with immunoSEQ multiplex PCR, while TCRdb's copy carries only in-frame clones and drops some. From that table come the V and J calls and clone size; the DNA was used to work out D and trimming. The sample has fewer than 150,000 clones, about 78% seen once. This entry is derived from a study of blood T cell repertoires in COVID-19. Whole-study context: The study drew acute and convalescent COVID-19 samples from the United States, Italy and Spain. Sources were T cells, B-cell-depleted T cells, or PBMCs; the material itself was cDNA or gDNA.

This CDR3 contains 16 residues. The germline gives CDR1 SGHVS, CDR2 FQNEAQ. Trimming removed 2 bases from V and 6 bases from J; junction bases left unmatched: 9. The J gene is TRBJ2-1, the V gene TRBV7-8, with 8 bases aligning to TRBD1. The sequenced sample was peripheral blood. The clonotype comes from a man aged 55 to 69 who had recovered from COVID-19. CDR3 residues: CASSLYVGQGANEQFF. The CDR3, as DNA: TGTGCCAGCAGCTTATACGTAGGACAGGGTGCCAATGAGCAGTTCTTC.